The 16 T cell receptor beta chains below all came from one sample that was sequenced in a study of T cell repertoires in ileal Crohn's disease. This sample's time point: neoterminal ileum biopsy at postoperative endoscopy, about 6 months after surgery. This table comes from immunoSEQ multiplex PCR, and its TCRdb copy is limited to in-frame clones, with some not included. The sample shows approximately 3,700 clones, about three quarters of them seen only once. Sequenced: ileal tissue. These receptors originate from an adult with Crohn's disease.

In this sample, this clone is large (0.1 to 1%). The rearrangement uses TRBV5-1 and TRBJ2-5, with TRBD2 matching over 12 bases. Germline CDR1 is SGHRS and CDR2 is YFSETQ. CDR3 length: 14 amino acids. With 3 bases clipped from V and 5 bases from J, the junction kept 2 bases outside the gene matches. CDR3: CASSSTSGGETQYF. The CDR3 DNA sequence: TGCGCCAGCAGCTCTACTAGCGGGGGGGAGACCCAGTACTTC.

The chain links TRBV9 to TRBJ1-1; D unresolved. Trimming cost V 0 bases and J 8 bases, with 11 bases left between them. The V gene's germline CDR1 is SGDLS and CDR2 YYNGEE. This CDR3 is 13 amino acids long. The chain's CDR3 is CASSVGVGREAFF. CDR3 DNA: TGTGCCAGCAGCGTAGGAGTGGGCAGAGAAGCTTTCTTT.

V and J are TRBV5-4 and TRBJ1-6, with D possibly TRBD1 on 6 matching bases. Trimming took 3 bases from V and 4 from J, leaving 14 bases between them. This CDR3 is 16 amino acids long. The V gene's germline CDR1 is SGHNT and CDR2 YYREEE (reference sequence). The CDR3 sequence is CASSSPGTNYNSPLHF. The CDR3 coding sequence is TGTGCCAGCAGCTCGCCCGGGACAAATTATAATTCACCCCTCCACTTT.

The CDR3 loop is CASSRWTEYQETQYF. CDR3 in DNA: TGTGCCAGCAGCCGATGGACTGAGTACCAAGAGACCCAGTACTTC. The chain recombines TRBV7-9 with TRBJ2-5; weak D call: TRBD2 (5 bases). V lost 5 bases and J lost 0, with 13 bases in between. This CDR3 region has 15 residues. Germline values: CDR1 SEHNR, CDR2 FQNEAQ (reference sequence).

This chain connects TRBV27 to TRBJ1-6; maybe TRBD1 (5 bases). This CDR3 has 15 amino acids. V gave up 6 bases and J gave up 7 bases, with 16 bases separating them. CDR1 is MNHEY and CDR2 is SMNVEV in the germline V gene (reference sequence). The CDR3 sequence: CASRPLGAPNSPLHF. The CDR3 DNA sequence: TGTGCCAGCAGGCCCCTTGGGGCACCGAATTCACCCCTCCACTTT.

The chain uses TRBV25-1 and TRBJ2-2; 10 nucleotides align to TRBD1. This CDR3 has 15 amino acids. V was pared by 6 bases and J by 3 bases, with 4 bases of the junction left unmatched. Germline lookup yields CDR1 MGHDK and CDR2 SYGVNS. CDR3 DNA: TGTGCCAGCAGCTCCGGGACAGGGGACACCGGGGAGCTGTTTTTT. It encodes CASSSGTGDTGELFF.

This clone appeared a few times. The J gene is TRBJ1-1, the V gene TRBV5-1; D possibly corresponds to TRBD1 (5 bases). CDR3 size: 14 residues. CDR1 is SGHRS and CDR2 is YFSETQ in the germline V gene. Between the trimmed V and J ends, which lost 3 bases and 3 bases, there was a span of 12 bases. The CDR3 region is CASSSGAPYTEAFF. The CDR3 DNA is TGCGCCAGCAGCTCTGGGGCCCCTTACACTGAAGCTTTCTTT.

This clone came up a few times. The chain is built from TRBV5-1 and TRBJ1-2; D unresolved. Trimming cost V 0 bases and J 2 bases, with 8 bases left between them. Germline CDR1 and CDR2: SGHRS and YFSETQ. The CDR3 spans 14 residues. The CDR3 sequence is CASSLEQTNYGYTF. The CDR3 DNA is TGCGCCAGCAGCTTGGAACAGACGAACTATGGCTACACCTTC.

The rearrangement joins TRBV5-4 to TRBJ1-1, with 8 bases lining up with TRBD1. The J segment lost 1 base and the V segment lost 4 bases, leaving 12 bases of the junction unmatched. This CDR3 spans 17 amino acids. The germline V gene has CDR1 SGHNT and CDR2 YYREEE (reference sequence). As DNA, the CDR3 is TGTGCCAGCAGCCCACCCCCAAGGACAGGGACGAACACTGAAGCTTTCTTT. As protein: CASSPPPRTGTNTEAFF. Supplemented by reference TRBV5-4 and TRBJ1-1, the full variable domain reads ETGVTQSPTHLIKTRGQQVTLRCSSQSGHNTVSWYQQALGQGPQFIFQYYREEENGRGNFPPRFSGLQFPNYSSELNVNALELDDSALYLCASSPPPRTGTNTEAFFGQGTRLTVV.

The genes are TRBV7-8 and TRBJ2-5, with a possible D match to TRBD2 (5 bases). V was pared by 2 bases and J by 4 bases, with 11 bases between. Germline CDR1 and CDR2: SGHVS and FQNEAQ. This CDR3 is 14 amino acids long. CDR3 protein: CASSLYEGRETQYF. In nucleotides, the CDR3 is TGTGCCAGCAGCTTATACGAGGGCAGAGAGACCCAGTACTTC.

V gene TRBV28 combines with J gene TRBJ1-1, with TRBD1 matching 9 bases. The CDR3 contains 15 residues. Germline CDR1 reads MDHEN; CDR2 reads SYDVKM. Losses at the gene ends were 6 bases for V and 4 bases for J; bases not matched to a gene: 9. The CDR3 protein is CASSLPGQGATEAFF. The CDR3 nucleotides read TGTGCCAGCAGCCTCCCGGGACAGGGTGCCACTGAAGCTTTCTTT.

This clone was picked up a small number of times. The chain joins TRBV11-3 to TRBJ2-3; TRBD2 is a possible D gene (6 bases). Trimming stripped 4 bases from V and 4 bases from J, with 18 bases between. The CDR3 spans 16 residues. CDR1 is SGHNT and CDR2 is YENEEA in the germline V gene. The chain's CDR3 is CASSSPPGRGADTQYF. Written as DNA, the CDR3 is TGTGCCAGCAGCTCCCCCCCCGGGAGAGGCGCAGATACGCAGTATTTT. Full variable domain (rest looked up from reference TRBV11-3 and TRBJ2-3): EAGVVQSPRYKIIEKKQPVAFWCNPISGHNTLYWYLQNLGQGPELLIRYENEEAVDDSQLPKDRFSAERLKGVDSTLKIQPAELGDSAVYLCASSSPPGRGADTQYFGPGTRLTVL.

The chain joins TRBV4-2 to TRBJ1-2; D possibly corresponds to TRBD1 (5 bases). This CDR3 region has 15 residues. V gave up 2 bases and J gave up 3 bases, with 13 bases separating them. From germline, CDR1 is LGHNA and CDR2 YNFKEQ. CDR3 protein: CASSQSWGSDYGYTF. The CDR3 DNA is TGTGCCAGCAGCCAATCTTGGGGCAGCGACTATGGCTACACCTTC.

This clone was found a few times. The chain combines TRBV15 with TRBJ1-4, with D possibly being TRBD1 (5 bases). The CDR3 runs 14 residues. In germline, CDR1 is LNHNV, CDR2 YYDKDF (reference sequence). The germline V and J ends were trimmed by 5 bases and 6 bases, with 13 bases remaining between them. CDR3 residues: CATSAQDIHEKLFF. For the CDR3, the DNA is TGTGCCACCAGCGCCCAGGACATACATGAAAAACTGTTTTTT. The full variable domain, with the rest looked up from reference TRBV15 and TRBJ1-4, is DAMVIQNPRYQVTQFGKPVTLSCSQTLNHNVMYWYQQKSSQAPKLLFHYYDKDFNNEADTPDNFQSRRPNTSFCFLDIRSPGLGDTAMYLCATSAQDIHEKLFFGSGTQLSVL.

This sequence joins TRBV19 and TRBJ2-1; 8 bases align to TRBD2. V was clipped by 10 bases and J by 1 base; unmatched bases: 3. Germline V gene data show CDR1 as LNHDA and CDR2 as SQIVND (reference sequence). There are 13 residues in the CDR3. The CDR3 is CATSGRSYNEQFF. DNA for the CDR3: TGTGCCACCAGCGGGAGATCCTACAATGAGCAGTTCTTC.

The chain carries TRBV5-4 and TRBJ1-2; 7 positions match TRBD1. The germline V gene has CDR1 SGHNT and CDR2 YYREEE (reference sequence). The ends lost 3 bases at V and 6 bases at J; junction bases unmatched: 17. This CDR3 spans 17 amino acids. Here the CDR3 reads CASSSSWDRILSDGYTF. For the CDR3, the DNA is TGTGCCAGCAGCTCTTCGTGGGACAGAATATTAAGCGATGGCTACACCTTC.